This T cell receptor (beta chain) was found in a study of T cells in Graves' hyperthyroidism and ophthalmopathy. The ends lost 6 bases at V and 8 bases at J; junction bases unmatched: 9. The germline gives CDR1 MNHEY, CDR2 SMNVEV (reference sequence). The CDR3 has 15 residues. This clonotype came up many times. Amplification yielded TCR beta CDR3 regions, with RNA transcripts as the source. HTBI primers were used for first-round RT-PCR of the TCR CDR3. One entry per CDR3 protein results from TCRdb running MiXCR on the multiplex PCR reads. The data contain under 350,000 distinct CDR3 sequences, approximately 17% of them seen just once; the ten biggest clones take up just over 55%.

The chain couples TRBV27 to TRBJ2-1; the match to TRBD2 covers 11 bases. Sequencing was carried out using blood. The receptor comes from a woman aged 55-69 years with Graves' ophthalmopathy. Here the CDR3 reads CASSVSGRVMYEQFF. Written as DNA, the CDR3 is TGTGCCAGCAGCGTTAGCGGGAGGGTTATGTATGAGCAGTTCTTC.